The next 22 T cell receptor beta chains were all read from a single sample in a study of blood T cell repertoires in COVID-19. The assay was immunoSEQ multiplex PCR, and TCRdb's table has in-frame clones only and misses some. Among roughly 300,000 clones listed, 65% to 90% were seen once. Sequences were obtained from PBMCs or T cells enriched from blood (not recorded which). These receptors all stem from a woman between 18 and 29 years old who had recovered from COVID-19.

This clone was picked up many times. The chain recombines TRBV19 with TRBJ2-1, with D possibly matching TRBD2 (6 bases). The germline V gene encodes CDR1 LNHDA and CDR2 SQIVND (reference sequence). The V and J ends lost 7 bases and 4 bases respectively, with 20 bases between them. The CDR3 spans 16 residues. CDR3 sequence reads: CASTLAYDSGYNEQFF. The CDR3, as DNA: TGTGCCAGTACCCTTGCCTACGATAGCGGTTACAATGAGCAGTTCTTC.

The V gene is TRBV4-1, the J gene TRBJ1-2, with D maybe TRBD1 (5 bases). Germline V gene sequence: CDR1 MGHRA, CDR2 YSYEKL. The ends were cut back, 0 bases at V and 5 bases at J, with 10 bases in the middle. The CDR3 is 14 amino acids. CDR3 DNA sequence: TGCGCCAGCAGCCAAGATTGGGGCTGGTATGGCTACACCTTC. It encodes CASSQDWGWYGYTF.

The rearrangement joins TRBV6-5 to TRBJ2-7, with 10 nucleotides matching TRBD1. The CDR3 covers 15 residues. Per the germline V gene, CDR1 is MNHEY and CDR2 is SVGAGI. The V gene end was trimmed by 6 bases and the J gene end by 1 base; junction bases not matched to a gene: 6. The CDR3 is CASRSAGQGSYEQYF. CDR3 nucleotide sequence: TGTGCCAGCAGATCGGCGGGACAGGGGTCCTACGAGCAGTACTTC.

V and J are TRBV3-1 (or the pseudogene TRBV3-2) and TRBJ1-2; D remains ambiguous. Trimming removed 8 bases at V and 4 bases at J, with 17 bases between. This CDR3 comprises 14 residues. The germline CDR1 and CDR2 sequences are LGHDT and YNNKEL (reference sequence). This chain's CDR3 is CASGLEEGSYGYTF. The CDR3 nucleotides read TGTGCCAGCGGTCTTGAAGAGGGATCCTATGGCTACACCTTC.

The CDR3 is CASSQVTGTRPYEQYF. The CDR3, as DNA: TGTGCCAGCAGCCAAGTTACCGGGACACGACCCTACGAGCAGTACTTC. V usage is TRBV14 and J usage is TRBJ2-7, with TRBD1 as a possible D gene (6 bases). The CDR3 runs to 16 residues. The germline gives CDR1 SGHDN, CDR2 FVKESK. V was shortened by 1 base and J by 2 bases, with 15 bases between the two germline ends.

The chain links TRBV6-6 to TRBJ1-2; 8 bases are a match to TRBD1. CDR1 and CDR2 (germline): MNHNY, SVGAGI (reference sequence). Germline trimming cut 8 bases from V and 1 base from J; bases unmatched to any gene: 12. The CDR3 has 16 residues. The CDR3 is CASYSRTGTINYGYTF. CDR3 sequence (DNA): TGTGCCAGCTATTCTCGGACAGGGACTATTAACTATGGCTACACCTTC.

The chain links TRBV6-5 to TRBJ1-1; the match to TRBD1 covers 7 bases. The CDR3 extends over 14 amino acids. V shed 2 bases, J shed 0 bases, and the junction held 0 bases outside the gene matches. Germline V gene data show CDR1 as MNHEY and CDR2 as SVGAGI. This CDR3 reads CASSYGTVNTEAFF. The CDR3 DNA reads TGTGCCAGCAGTTACGGGACAGTGAACACTGAAGCTTTCTTT.

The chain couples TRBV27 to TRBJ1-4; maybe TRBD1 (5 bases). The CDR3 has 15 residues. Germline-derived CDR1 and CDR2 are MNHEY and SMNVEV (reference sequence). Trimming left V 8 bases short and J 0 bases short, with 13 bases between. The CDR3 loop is CASGPRGATNEKLFF. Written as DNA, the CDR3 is TGTGCCAGCGGACCTCGGGGGGCAACTAATGAAAAACTGTTTTTT.

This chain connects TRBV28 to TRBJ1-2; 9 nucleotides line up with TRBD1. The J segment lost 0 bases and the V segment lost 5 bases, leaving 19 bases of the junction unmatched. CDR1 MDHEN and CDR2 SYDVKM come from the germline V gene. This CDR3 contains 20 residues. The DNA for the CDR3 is TGTGCCAGCAGTCCTATAACCCTCCTCCCGACAGGGGGGTCTAACTATGGCTACACCTTC. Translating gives CASSPITLLPTGGSNYGYTF.

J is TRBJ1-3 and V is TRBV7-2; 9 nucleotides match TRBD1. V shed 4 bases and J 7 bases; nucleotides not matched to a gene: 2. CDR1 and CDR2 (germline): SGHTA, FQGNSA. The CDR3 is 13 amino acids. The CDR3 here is CASSSGTGNTIYF. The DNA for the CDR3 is TGTGCCAGCAGCTCAGGGACAGGGAACACCATATATTTT.

CDR3 DNA sequence: TGTGCCAGCAGCCAAGGGCGGTCCTCTGGGGCCAACGTCCTGACTTTC. Its protein is CASSQGRSSGANVLTF. The rearrangement links TRBV3-1 (or the pseudogene TRBV3-2) to TRBJ2-6; D is uncertain. Germline V gene sequence: CDR1 LGHDT, CDR2 YNNKEL (reference sequence). Trimming removed 1 base at V and 0 bases at J, with 7 bases between. The CDR3 spans 16 residues.

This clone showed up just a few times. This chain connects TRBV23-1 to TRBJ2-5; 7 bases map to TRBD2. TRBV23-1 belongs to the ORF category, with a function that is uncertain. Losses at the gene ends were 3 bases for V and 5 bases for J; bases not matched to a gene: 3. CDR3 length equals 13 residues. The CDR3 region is CASSQVSGETQYF. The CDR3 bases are TGCGCCAGCAGTCAGGTTAGCGGGGAGACCCAGTACTTC.

The CDR3 loop is CASSYSIEEKHEKLFF. CDR3 bases: TGTGCCAGCAGTTACTCGATTGAAGAGAAGCATGAAAAACTGTTTTTT. The chain couples TRBV6-5 to TRBJ1-4, with D uncertain. Per the germline V gene, CDR1 is MNHEY and CDR2 is SVGAGI. This CDR3 is 16 amino acids long. The ends were cut back, 0 bases at V and 6 bases at J, with 14 bases in the middle.

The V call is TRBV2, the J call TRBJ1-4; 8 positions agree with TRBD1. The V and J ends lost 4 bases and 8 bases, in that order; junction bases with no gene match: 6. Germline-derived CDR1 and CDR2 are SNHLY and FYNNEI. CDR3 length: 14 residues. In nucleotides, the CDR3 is TGTGCCAGCAGTGTACCCCGGGACAGGGAAAAACTGTTTTTT. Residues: CASSVPRDREKLFF. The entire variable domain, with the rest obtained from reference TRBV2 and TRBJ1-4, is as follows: EPEVTQTPSHQVTQMGQEVILRCVPISNHLYFYWYRQILGQKVEFLVSFYNNEISEKSEIFDDQFSVERPDGSNFTLKIRSTKLEDSAMYFCASSVPRDREKLFFGSGTQLSVL.

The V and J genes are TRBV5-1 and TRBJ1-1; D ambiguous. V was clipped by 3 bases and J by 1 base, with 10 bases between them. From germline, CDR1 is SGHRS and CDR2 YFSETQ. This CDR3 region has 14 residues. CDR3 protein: CASSSGITNTEAFF. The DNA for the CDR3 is TGCGCCAGCAGCTCCGGGATAACGAACACTGAAGCTTTCTTT. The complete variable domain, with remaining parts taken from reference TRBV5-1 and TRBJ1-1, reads KAGVTQTPRYLIKTRGQQVTLSCSPISGHRSVSWYQQTPGQGLQFLFEYFSETQRNKGNFPGRFSGRQFSNSRSEMNVSTLELGDSALYLCASSSGITNTEAFFGQGTRLTVV.

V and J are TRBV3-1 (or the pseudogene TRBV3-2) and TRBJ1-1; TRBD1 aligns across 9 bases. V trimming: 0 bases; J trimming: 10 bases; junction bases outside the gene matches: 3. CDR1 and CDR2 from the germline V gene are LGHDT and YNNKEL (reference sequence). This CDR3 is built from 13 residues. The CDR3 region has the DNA TGTGCCAGCAGCCAAGATACAGGGGGCCCAGCTTTCTTT. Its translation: CASSQDTGGPAFF.

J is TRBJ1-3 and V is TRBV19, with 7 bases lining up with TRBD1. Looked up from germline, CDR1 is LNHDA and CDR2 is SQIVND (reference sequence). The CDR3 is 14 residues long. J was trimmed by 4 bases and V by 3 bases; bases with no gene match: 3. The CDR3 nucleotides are TGTGCCAGTAGTATTGGGACAGCCGGAAACACCATATATTTT. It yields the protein CASSIGTAGNTIYF.

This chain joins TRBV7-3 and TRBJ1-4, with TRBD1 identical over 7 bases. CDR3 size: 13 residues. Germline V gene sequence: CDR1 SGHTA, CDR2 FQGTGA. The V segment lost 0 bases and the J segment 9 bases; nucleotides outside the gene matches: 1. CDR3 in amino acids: CASSLTQGQKLFF. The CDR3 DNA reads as TGTGCCAGCAGCTTAACACAGGGGCAAAAACTGTTTTTT.

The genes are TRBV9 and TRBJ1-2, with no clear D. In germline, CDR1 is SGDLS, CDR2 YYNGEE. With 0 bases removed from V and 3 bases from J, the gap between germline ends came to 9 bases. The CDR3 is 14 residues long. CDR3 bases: TGTGCCAGCAGCGTAGACGAGTCTCACTATGGCTACACCTTC. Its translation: CASSVDESHYGYTF.

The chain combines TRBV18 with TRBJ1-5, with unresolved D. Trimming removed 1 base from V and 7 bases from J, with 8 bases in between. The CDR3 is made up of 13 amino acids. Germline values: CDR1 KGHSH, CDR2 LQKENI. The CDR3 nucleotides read TGTGCCAGCTCACCACGGTCCGAGCAGCCCCAGCATTTT. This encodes CASSPRSEQPQHF.

The CDR3 here is CASRPGLAGRTDTQYF. As DNA, the CDR3 is TGTGCCAGCAGGCCGGGACTAGCGGGTAGAACAGATACGCAGTATTTT. This chain connects TRBV5-6 to TRBJ2-3; TRBD2 matches at 12 bases. J gave up 3 bases and V 5 bases, and 7 bases lay outside the gene matches. The CDR3 is 16 residues long. Germline V gene lookup returns CDR1 SGHDT and CDR2 YYEEEE. Based on the CDR3 plus reference TRBV5-6 and TRBJ2-3, the full variable domain is DAGVTQSPTHLIKTRGQQVTLRCSPKSGHDTVSWYQQALGQGPQFIFQYYEEEERQRGNFPDRFSGHQFPNYSSELNVNALLLGDSALYLCASRPGLAGRTDTQYFGPGTRLTVL.

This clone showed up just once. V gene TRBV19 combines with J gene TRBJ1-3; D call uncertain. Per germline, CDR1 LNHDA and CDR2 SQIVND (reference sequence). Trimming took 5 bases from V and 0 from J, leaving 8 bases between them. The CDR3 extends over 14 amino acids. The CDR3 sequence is CASSGGYSGNTIYF. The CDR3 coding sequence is TGTGCCAGTAGTGGAGGTTACTCTGGAAACACCATATATTTT.